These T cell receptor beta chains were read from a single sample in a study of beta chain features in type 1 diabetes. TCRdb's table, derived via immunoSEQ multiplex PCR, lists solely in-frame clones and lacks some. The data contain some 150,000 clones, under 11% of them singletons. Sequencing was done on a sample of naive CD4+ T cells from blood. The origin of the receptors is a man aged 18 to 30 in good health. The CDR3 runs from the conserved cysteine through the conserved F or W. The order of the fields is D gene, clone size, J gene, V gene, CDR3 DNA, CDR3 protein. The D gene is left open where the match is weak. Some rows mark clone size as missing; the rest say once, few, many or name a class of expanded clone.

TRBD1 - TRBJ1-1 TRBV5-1 TGCGCCAGCAGCTTGGGGGACAGGGGGCGTGGAGCTTTCTTT CASSLGDRGRGAFF
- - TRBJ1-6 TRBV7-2 TGTGCCAGCAGCACGACAGAATCACCCCTCCACTTT CASSTTESPLHF
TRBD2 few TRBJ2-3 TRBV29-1 TGCAGCGTACTGCGGGGGGGGAACACAGATACGCAGTATTTT CSVLRGGNTDTQYF
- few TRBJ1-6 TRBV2 TGTGCCAGCCGCCCCAGGGTTGGTAATTCACCCCTCCACTTT CASRPRVGNSPLHF
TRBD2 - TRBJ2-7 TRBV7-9 TGTGCCAGCAGCACCACTAGCGGGGGGGCCTGGTACGAGCAGTACTTC CASSTTSGGAWYEQYF
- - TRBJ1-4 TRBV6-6 TGTGCCAGCAGTAACAGACAGGCTTCAACTAATGAAAAACTGTTTTTT CASSNRQASTNEKLFF
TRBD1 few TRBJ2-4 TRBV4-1 TGCGCCAGCAGCCAACCGGGACAGGGGATGGGCATTCGGTACTTC CASSQPGQGMGIRYF
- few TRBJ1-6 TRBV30 TGTGCCTGGAGTGCGAAAAACAGGAATTCACCCCTCCACTTT CAWSAKNRNSPLHF
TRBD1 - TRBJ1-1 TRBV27 TGTGCCAGCAGTTTTCAGGGGGCCTCCACTGAAGCTTTCTTT CASSFQGASTEAFF
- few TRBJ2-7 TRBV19 TGTGCCAGTAGTACCCAATCGACAGTTACCTACGAGCAGTACTTC CASSTQSTVTYEQYF
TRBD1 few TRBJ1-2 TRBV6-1 TGTGCCAGCAGTGTTAGGAAAGGACAGGGCTATGGCTACACCTTC CASSVRKGQGYGYTF
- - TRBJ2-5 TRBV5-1 TGCGCCAGCAGCTTGGTCGCTGGGGAGCAGTACTTC CASSLVAGEQYF
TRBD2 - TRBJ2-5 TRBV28 TGTGCCAGCAGTTTATTTCGAGCGGGGGGAGTAGAGACCCAGTACTTC CASSLFRAGGVETQYF
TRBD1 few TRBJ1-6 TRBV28 TGTGCCAGCAGTTTTGGGACAGGGTACAATTCACCCCTCCACTTT CASSFGTGYNSPLHF
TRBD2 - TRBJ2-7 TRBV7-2 TGTGCCAGCAGCTTAACTAGCGGGGGGTACGAGCAGTACTTC CASSLTSGGYEQYF
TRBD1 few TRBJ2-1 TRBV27 TGTGCCAGCAGTCCCCTAGGGACAGGGCCCCATGAGCAGTTCTTC CASSPLGTGPHEQFF
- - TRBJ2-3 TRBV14 TGTGCCAGCAGCCAAGATCCCGGGGGCACAGATACGCAGTATTTT CASSQDPGGTDTQYF
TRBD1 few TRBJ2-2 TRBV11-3 TGTGCCAGCAGCTGGGGACAGGGAATGACCGGGGAGCTGTTTTTT CASSWGQGMTGELFF
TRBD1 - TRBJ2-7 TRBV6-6 TGTGCCAGCAGCCAATTCGGACAGGTCTCCTACGAGCAGTACTTC CASSQFGQVSYEQYF
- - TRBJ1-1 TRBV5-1 TGCGCCAGCAGCTTAAGCCCGGGATTTAACACTGAAGCTTTCTTT CASSLSPGFNTEAFF
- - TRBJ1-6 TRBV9 TGTGCCAGCAGCGGCCGGGCCGCGGGGTTTTCACCCCTCCACTTT CASSGRAAGFSPLHF
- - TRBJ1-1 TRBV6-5 TGTGCCAGCAGTTACGAACAGGGCAAAAACACTGAAGCTTTCTTT CASSYEQGKNTEAFF
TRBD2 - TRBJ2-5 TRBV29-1 TGCAGCGTACTGACTAGCGGGGACCAAGAGACCCAGTACTTC CSVLTSGDQETQYF
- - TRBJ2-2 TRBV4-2 TGTGCCAGCAGCCAAGATATGAGACCGACGGGCACCGGGGAGCTGTTTTTT CASSQDMRPTGTGELFF
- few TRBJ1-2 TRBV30 TGTGCCTGGAGTATAACCGCGGGCTATGGCTACACCTTC CAWSITAGYGYTF
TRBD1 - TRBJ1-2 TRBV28 TGTGCCAGCAGTTCTACCCCGGGACAGGGAGATGGCTACACCTTC CASSSTPGQGDGYTF
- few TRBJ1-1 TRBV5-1 TGCGCCAGCAGCTTGGCAGGGCCCACCGTATCCACTGAAGCTTTCTTT CASSLAGPTVSTEAFF
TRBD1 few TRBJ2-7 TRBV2 TGTGCCAGCGTCAGCCAGGGGGACGAGCAGTACTTC CASVSQGDEQYF
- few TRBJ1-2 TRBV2 TGTGCCAGCAGTGAAAACTTTAACGGCTATGGCTACACCTTC CASSENFNGYGYTF
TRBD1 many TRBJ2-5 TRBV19 TGTGCCACCGCGAGGACAGGGCTACAAGAGACCCAGTACTTC CATARTGLQETQYF
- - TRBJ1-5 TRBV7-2 TGTGCCAGCAGCTTACAGGGACAAGGGGGCAATCAGCCCCAGCATTTT CASSLQGQGGNQPQHF
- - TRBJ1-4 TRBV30 TGTGCCTGGACTGGGCACGTTAATGAAAAACTGTTTTTT CAWTGHVNEKLFF